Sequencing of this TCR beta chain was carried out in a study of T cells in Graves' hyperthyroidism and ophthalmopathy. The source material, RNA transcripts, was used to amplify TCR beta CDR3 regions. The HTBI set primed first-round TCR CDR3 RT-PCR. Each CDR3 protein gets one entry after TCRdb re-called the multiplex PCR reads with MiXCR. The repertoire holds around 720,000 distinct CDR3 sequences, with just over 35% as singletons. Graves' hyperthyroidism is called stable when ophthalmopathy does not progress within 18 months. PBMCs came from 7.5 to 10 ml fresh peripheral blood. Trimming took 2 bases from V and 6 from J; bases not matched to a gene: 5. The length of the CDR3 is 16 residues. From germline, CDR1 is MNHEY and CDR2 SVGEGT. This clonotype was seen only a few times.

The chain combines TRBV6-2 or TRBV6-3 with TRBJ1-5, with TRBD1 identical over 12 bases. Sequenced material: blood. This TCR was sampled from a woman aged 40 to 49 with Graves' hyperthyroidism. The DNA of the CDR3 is TGTGCCAGCAGTTACCCCGGGACAGGGGGCTCTCAGCCCCAGCATTTT. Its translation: CASSYPGTGGSQPQHF.